A selection of T cell receptor beta chains follows, all from one sample in a study of cytomegalovirus exposure and HLA in healthy donors. Sequenced by immunoSEQ multiplex PCR; TCRdb stores in-frame clones only, minus some. This table has some 110,000 clones, 83% appearing once. Sequencing was carried out using PBMCs. All receptors derive from a man younger than 35 in good health and CMV-seronegative. Each CDR3 is given with its conserved first and last residue. D genes are given only for firm matches. The listing skips clone size in some rows; elsewhere it reads once, few, many or a size class.

v_call	clone_size	j_call	d_call	cdr3_nt	cdr3_aa
TRBV27	.	TRBJ2-1	.	TGTGCCAGCAGTTTATTACCTAGCGTCCTCGGGAGATATGAGCAGTTCTTC	CASSLLPSVLGRYEQFF
TRBV11-2	.	TRBJ1-2	.	TGTGCCAGCAGTTCCAGCGGGGACTATGGCTACACCTTC	CASSSSGDYGYTF
TRBV10-3	.	TRBJ2-7	.	TGTGCCATCACCACCGACTCCGGCTCCTACGAGCAGTACTTC	CAITTDSGSYEQYF
TRBV10-2	.	TRBJ1-3	TRBD1	TGCGCCAGCAGTGATCCGGGACAGAGCTCTGGAAACACCATATATTTT	CASSDPGQSSGNTIYF
TRBV10-3	.	TRBJ2-2	TRBD2	TGTGCCTCGACTAGCCACACCGGGGAGCTGTTTTTT	CASTSHTGELFF
TRBV5-4	.	TRBJ2-1	TRBD2	TGTGCCAGCAGCTTGGGACTAGCGGGAGCCTACAATGAGCAGTTCTTC	CASSLGLAGAYNEQFF
TRBV6-5	.	TRBJ1-2	.	TGTGCCAGCAGTTATACGGGAGAACATGGCTACACCTTC	CASSYTGEHGYTF
TRBV9	.	TRBJ2-5	TRBD2	TGTGCCAGCAGTCCCGGGACTAGCGGGAGCCTTCGGACCCAGTACTTC	CASSPGTSGSLRTQYF
TRBV7-9	.	TRBJ1-4	TRBD1	TGTGCCAGCAGCGCCGGGACAGGGTACACTAATGAAAAACTGTTTTTT	CASSAGTGYTNEKLFF
TRBV7-2	.	TRBJ1-1	.	TGTGCCAGCAGCGCACTCGGGACACCGGACACTGAAGCTTTCTTT	CASSALGTPDTEAFF
TRBV5-1	.	TRBJ2-7	.	TGCGCCAGCAGCTTGAGGGCGGGCTCCTACGAGCAGTACTTC	CASSLRAGSYEQYF
TRBV4-1	.	TRBJ2-1	TRBD2	TGCGCCAGCAGCTTCCGGACTAGCGGGAGTGAAGATGAGCAGTTCTTC	CASSFRTSGSEDEQFF
TRBV11-2	.	TRBJ1-1	TRBD1	TGTGCCAGCAGCTTAGGGGACAGAGTTCAAGCTTTCTTT	CASSLGDRVQAFF
TRBV9	.	TRBJ2-7	TRBD2	TGTGCCAGCAGCGCCGGGACTAGCGGGCCAGAGCAGTACTTC	CASSAGTSGPEQYF
TRBV11-2	once	TRBJ2-3	.	TGTGCCAGCAGCTTAGAGGGCCCCAGTTTAGATACGCAGTATTTT	CASSLEGPSLDTQYF
TRBV7-8	.	TRBJ2-7	TRBD2	TGTGCCAGCAGCATCACGGGGAGGGCGGGGTCCTACGAGCAGTACTTC	CASSITGRAGSYEQYF
TRBV7-8	few	TRBJ1-5	.	TGTGCCAGCAGCGTACAGGAAACTAGCAATCAGCCCCAGCATTTT	CASSVQETSNQPQHF
TRBV4-3	.	TRBJ2-1	TRBD2	TGCGCCAGCAGCCAGACTAGCGGGCGGAACAATGAGCAGTTCTTC	CASSQTSGRNNEQFF
TRBV6-5	.	TRBJ2-7	TRBD1	TGTGCCAGCAGTTGGTCAGGGGGCATGGACGAGCAGTACTTC	CASSWSGGMDEQYF
TRBV5-8	.	TRBJ2-5	TRBD1	TGTGCCAGCAGCTCATCGGGACAGGGGGCAGAGACCCAGTACTTC	CASSSSGQGAETQYF
TRBV6-5	.	TRBJ1-5	TRBD1	TGTGCCATCAGTGACAGGGGGAAGAATCAGCCCCAGCATTTT	CAISDRGKNQPQHF
TRBV11-3	.	TRBJ2-1	TRBD2	TGTGCCAGCAAGGGTGGCGGGAGTGTCAATGAGCAGTTCTTC	CASKGGGSVNEQFF
TRBV6-1	.	TRBJ1-5	.	TGTGCCAGCAGTGAGGACAGTCTTTTCAATCAGCCCCAGCATTTT	CASSEDSLFNQPQHF
TRBV6-5	.	TRBJ1-5	.	TGTGCCAGCAGATATACAGGGAGTGGTCAGCCCCAGCATTTT	CASRYTGSGQPQHF
TRBV4-3	.	TRBJ2-7	TRBD2	TGCGCCAGCAGCCATACTAGCGGGAGGGCCCTGGAGCAGTACTTC	CASSHTSGRALEQYF
TRBV12-5	.	TRBJ2-1	TRBD2	TGTGCTAGTGGTTTGGTAAGCACTAGCGGGAGCTCCTACAATGAGCAGTTCTTC	CASGLVSTSGSSYNEQFF
TRBV28	.	TRBJ1-2	.	TGTGCCAGCAGTCCTCAGAACTATGGCTACACCTTC	CASSPQNYGYTF
TRBV6-6	.	TRBJ1-1	.	TGTGCCAGCAGTTACCCCTCGAACACTGAAGCTTTCTTT	CASSYPSNTEAFF
TRBV5-4	few	TRBJ1-5	.	TGTGCCAGCAGCTTGACCATACCCCAGGGGCATTTT	CASSLTIPQGHF
TRBV7-6	.	TRBJ2-7	TRBD1	TGTGCCAGCAGCCCGGGGACAGGCAACCTCTACGAGCAGTACTTC	CASSPGTGNLYEQYF
TRBV28	.	TRBJ2-2	.	TGTGCCAGCAGTTCCGCGGCCGGGGAGCTGTTTTTT	CASSSAAGELFF
TRBV7-9	.	TRBJ1-1	.	TGTGCCAGCAGCTTTCTTGGGCTAGGGGAGGCGGAAGCTTTCTTT	CASSFLGLGEAEAFF
TRBV19	.	TRBJ1-2	.	TGTGCCAGTAGTCCGGGGGGAAACTATGGCTACACCTTC	CASSPGGNYGYTF
TRBV12-5	.	TRBJ2-1	TRBD2	TGTGCTAGTGGTTTACCGCTCAGCGGGAGATTTTACAATGAGCAGTTCTTC	CASGLPLSGRFYNEQFF
TRBV7-9	.	TRBJ2-7	TRBD1	TGTGCCAGCAGCAAGAGAGGGACAGGGGGCCACGAGCAGTACTTC	CASSKRGTGGHEQYF
TRBV5-1	.	TRBJ2-2	.	TGCGCCAGCAGCTCCGCGGGCACCGGGGAGCTGTTTTTT	CASSSAGTGELFF
TRBV7-9	.	TRBJ2-2	TRBD2	TGTGCCAGCAGCTTAGCGATAGCGGGAACGAACACCGGGGAGCTGTTTTTT	CASSLAIAGTNTGELFF
TRBV4-1	.	TRBJ1-1	.	TGCGCCAGCAGCCAAATGGCGGGGGAATACACTGAAGCTTTCTTT	CASSQMAGEYTEAFF
TRBV5-4	.	TRBJ1-2	TRBD1	TGTGCCAGCAGCCCCGGGACAGCCCGGGGGATCTACACCTTC	CASSPGTARGIYTF
TRBV25-1	.	TRBJ1-2	TRBD1	TGTGCCAGCAGTGAATTTGGGACAGGGAAATACACCTTC	CASSEFGTGKYTF
TRBV11-1	.	TRBJ2-7	.	TGTGCCAGCAGCGGGCGACAACGGGGCTACGAGCAGTACTTC	CASSGRQRGYEQYF
TRBV5-5	few	TRBJ2-1	.	TGTGCCAGCAGCGATCGGGAGCGCCGAATGAGGAGGCAGTTCTTC	CASSDRERRMRRQFF
TRBV25-1	.	TRBJ2-7	.	TGTGCCAGCAGGACTCTCTACGAGCAGTACTTC	CASRTLYEQYF
TRBV28	.	TRBJ1-2	TRBD1	TGTGCCAGCGTTTCCATTGGGGCAGGGGGCAGAAACTATGGCTACACCTTC	CASVSIGAGGRNYGYTF
TRBV5-1	few	TRBJ2-7	TRBD2	TGCGCCAGCAGCCAGGGACTAAAATCCTCCTACGAGCAGTACTTC	CASSQGLKSSYEQYF